This TCR beta chain was sequenced in a study of T cells in Graves' hyperthyroidism and ophthalmopathy. Uncontrolled infections, other autoimmune diseases, pregnancy or lactation led to exclusion of patients. The study based diagnoses on clinical symptoms, serum thyroxine and TRAb, thyroid ultrasound and orbital computed tomography. Germline V lookup: CDR1 KGHDR, CDR2 SFDVKD. The CDR3 runs to 15 residues. With 4 bases clipped from V and 0 bases from J, the junction kept 4 bases outside the gene matches. TCR beta CDR3 sequences were amplified from RNA transcripts. An initial round of RT-PCR targeting the TCR CDR3 relied on the HTBI primer set. TCRdb reprocessed the multiplex PCR reads with MiXCR, giving one entry per CDR3 protein. Seen here are 600,000 to 700,000 distinct CDR3 sequences, just under 45% observed once, and the top ten hold 7% to 7.5%. In this sample, this clonotype turned up many times. Its matching antigen is unknown.

The study, taken as a whole, reports: Most clonotypes that expanded in the thyroid above 0.001 also showed up in blood. Stable hyperthyroidism and ophthalmopathy were separated using 13 V-J signatures.

V usage is TRBV24-1 and J usage is TRBJ2-5, with TRBD1 identical over 7 bases. Specimen: peripheral blood or thyroid tissue (not recorded which). The TCR originated in an adult man with Graves' disease, either hyperthyroidism or ophthalmopathy (not recorded which). The CDR3 nucleotides are TGTGCCACCAGTGACCCGGACAGGTACCAAGAGACCCAGTACTTC. Its translation: CATSDPDRYQETQYF.